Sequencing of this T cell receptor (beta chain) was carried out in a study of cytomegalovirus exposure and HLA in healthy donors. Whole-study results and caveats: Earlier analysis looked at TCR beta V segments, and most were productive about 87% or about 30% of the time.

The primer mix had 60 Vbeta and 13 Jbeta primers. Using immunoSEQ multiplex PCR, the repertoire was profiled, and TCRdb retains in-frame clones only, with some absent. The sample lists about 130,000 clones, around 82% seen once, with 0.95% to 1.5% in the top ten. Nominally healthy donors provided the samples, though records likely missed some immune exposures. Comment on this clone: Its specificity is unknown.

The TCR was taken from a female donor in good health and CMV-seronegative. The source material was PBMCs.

The DNA for the CDR3 is TGTGCCAGCAGCTTGTCAACAGATACGCAGTATTTT. This sequence encodes CASSLSTDTQYF. The J gene is TRBJ2-3, the V gene TRBV5-5; no reliable D call. CDR1 SGHKS and CDR2 YYEKEE come from the germline V gene (reference sequence). Trimming removed 1 base at V and 3 bases at J, with 3 bases between. This CDR3 is 12 amino acids long.